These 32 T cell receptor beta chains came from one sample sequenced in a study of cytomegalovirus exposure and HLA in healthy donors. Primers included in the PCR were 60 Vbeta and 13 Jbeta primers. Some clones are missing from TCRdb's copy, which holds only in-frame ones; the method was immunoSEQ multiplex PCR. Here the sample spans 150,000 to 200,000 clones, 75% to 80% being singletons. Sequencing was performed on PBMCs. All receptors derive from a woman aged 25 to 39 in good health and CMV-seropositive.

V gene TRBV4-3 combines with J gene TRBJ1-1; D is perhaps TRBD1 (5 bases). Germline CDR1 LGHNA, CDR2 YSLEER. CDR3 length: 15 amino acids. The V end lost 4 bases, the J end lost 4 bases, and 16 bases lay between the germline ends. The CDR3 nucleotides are TGCGCCAGCAGCCCATTCACTGGGGGGGGCACTGAAGCTTTCTTT. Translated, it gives CASSPFTGGGTEAFF.

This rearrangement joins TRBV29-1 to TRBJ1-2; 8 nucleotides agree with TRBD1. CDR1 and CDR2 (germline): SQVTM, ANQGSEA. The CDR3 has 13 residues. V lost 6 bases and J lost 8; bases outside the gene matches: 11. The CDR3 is CSVDGQGRRGYTF. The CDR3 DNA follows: TGCAGCGTGGATGGACAGGGTCGACGCGGCTACACCTTC.

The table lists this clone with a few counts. CDR3 residues: CASSLGVVAGGEQYF. Here the CDR3 DNA reads TGTGCCAGCAGCTTGGGGGTTGTCGCGGGGGGCGAGCAGTACTTC. The chain recombines TRBV7-9 with TRBJ2-7; TRBD2 matches at 8 bases. CDR3 length: 15 residues. Germline CDR1 and CDR2: SEHNR and FQNEAQ (reference sequence). V lost 3 bases to trimming and J lost 6 bases; unmatched junction nucleotides: 10. Combining the CDR3 with reference TRBV7-9 and TRBJ2-7 gives the whole variable domain DTGVSQNPRHKITKRGQNVTFRCDPISEHNRLYWYRQTLGQGPEFLTYFQNEAQLEKSRLLSDRFSAERPKGSFSTLEIQRTEQGDSAMYLCASSLGVVAGGEQYFGPGTRLTVT.

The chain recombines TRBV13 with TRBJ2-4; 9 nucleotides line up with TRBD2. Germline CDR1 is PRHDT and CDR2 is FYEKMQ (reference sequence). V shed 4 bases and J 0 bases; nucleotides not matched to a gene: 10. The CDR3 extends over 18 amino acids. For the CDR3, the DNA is TGTGCCAGCAGCTATAGTGGGGATAGCGGGGGAGCCAAAAACATTCAGTACTTC. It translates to CASSYSGDSGGAKNIQYF.

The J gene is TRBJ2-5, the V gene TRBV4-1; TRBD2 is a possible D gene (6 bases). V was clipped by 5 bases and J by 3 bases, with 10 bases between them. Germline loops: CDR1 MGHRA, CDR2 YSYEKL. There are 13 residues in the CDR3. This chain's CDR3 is CASSGLTKETQYF. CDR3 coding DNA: TGCGCCAGCAGCGGACTAACTAAAGAGACCCAGTACTTC.

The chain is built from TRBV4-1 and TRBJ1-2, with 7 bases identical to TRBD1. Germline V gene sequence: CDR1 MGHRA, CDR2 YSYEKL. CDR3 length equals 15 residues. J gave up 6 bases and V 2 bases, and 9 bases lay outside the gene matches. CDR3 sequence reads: CASSQPGQLLHGYTF. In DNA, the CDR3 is TGCGCCAGCAGCCAACCGGGACAGCTTTTACATGGCTACACCTTC.

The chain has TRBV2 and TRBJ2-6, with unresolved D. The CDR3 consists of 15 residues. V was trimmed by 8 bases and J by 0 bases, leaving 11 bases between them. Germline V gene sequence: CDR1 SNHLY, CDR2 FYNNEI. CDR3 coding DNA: TGTGCCAGCTCCGGTTTTTTCTCTGGGGCCAACGTCCTGACTTTC. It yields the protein CASSGFFSGANVLTF.

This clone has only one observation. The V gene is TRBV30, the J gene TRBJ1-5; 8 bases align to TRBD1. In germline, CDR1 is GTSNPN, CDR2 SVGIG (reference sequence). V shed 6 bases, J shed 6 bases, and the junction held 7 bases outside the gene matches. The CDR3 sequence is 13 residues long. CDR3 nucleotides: TGTGCCTGTGGAGACAGGGGTGGTCAGCCCCAGCATTTT. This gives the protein CACGDRGGQPQHF.

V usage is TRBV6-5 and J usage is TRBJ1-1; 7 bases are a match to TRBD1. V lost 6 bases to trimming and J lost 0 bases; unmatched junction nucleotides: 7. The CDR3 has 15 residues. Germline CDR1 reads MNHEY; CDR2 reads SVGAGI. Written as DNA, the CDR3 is TGTGCCAGCAGAACGAACAGGGGCCTGAACACTGAAGCTTTCTTT. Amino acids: CASRTNRGLNTEAFF.

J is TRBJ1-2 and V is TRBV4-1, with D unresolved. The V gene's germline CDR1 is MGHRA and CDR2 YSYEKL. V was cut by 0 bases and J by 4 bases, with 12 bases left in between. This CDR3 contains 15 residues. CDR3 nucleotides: TGCGCCAGCAGCCAAGATCCGGAGACCATCTATGGCTACACCTTC. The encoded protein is CASSQDPETIYGYTF.

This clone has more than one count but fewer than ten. The CDR3 loop reads CASSFLAGASEQYF. The CDR3 region has the DNA TGTGCCAGCAGCTTTCTAGCGGGAGCGTCCGAGCAGTACTTC. The V call is TRBV7-3, the J call TRBJ2-7, with 10 positions matching TRBD2. The germline V gene has CDR1 SGHTA and CDR2 FQGTGA. Germline trimming cut 3 bases from V and 6 bases from J; bases unmatched to any gene: 5. The CDR3 runs to 14 residues.

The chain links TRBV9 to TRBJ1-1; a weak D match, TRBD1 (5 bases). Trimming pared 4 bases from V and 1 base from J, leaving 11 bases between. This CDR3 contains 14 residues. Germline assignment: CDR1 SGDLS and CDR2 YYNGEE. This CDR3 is CASSRDGANTEAFF. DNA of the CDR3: TGTGCCAGCAGCCGCGATGGGGCGAACACTGAAGCTTTCTTT.

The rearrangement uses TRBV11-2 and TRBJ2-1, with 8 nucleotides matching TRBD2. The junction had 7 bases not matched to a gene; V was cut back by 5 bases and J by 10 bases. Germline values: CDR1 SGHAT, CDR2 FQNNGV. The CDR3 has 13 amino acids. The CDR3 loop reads CASSPAGGFEQFF. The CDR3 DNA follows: TGTGCCAGCAGCCCGGCGGGGGGCTTCGAGCAGTTCTTC.

The CDR3 reads CASSLGPGEPYEQYF. CDR3 in DNA: TGTGCCAGCAGCTTAGGACCGGGGGAACCCTACGAGCAGTACTTC. The chain has TRBV7-8 and TRBJ2-7, with TRBD2 as a possible D gene (6 bases). V was shortened by 1 base and J by 2 bases, with 12 bases between the two germline ends. The CDR3 contains 15 residues. The germline gives CDR1 SGHVS, CDR2 FQNEAQ.

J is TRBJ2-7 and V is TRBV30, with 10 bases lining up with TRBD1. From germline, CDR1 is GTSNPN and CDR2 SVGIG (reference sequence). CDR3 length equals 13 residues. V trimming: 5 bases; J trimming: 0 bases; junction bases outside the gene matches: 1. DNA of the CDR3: TGTGCCTGGGGACAGGGGGTCTCCTACGAGCAGTACTTC. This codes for CAWGQGVSYEQYF.

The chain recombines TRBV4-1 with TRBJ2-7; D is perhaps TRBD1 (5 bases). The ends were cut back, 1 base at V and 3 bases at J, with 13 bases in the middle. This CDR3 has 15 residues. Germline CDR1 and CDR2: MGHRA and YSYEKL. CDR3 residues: CASSQGQHTLYEQYF. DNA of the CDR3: TGCGCCAGCAGCCAAGGACAGCATACTCTCTACGAGCAGTACTTC.

The CDR3 DNA reads TGCGCCAGCAGCACACGGGACAGCCGTAACTATGGCTACACCTTC. Translating gives CASSTRDSRNYGYTF. The chain joins TRBV5-1 to TRBJ1-2; 7 bases are a match to TRBD1. Trimming at V came to 4 bases and at J to 1 base, leaving 7 bases not matched to a gene. CDR3 length equals 15 residues. Germline V gives CDR1 SGHRS, CDR2 YFSETQ.

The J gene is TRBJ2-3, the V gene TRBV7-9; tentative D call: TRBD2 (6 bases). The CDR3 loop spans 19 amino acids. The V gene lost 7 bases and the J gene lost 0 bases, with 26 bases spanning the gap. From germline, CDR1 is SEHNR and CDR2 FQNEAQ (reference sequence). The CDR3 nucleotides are TGTGCCAGCACCGATTTCTTTTCCCGGGAGCGATCTAGCACAGATACGCAGTATTTT. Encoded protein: CASTDFFSRERSSTDTQYF.

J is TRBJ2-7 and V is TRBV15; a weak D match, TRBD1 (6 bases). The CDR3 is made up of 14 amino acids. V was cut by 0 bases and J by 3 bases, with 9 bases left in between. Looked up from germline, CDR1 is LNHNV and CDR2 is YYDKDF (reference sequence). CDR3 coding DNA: TGTGCCACCAGCAGAGATTACAGGGACTACGAGCAGTACTTC. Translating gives CATSRDYRDYEQYF. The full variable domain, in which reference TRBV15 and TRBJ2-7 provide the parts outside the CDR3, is DAMVIQNPRYQVTQFGKPVTLSCSQTLNHNVMYWYQQKSSQAPKLLFHYYDKDFNNEADTPDNFQSRRPNTSFCFLDIRSPGLGDTAMYLCATSRDYRDYEQYFGPGTRLTVT.

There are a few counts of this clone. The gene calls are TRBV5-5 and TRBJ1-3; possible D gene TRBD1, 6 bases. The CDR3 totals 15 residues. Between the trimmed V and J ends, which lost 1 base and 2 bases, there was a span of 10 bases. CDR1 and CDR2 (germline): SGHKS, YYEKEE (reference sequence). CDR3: CASSLTGSAGNTIYF. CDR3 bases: TGTGCCAGCAGCTTGACAGGGTCAGCTGGAAACACCATATATTTT.

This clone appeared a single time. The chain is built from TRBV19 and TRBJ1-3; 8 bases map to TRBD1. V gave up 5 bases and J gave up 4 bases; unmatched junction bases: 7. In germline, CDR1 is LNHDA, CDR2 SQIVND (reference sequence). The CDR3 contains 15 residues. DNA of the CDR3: TGTGCCAGTAGTCTGGCCAGGGGGCCCGGAAACACCATATATTTT. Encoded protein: CASSLARGPGNTIYF.

CDR3 nucleotide sequence: TGTGCCAGCAGTCACAACCTAAAGCTAGCGGGACATTTTCACGAGCAGTACTTC. This gives the protein CASSHNLKLAGHFHEQYF. J is TRBJ2-7 and V is TRBV28; 9 nucleotides line up with TRBD2. V shed 5 bases and J 5 bases; nucleotides not matched to a gene: 19. CDR3 size: 18 residues. Germline CDR1 is MDHEN and CDR2 is SYDVKM. Supplemented by reference TRBV28 and TRBJ2-7, the full variable domain reads DVKVTQSSRYLVKRTGEKVFLECVQDMDHENMFWYRQDPGLGLRLIYFSYDVKMKEKGDIPEGYSVSREKKERFSLILESASTNQTSMYLCASSHNLKLAGHFHEQYFGPGTRLTVT.

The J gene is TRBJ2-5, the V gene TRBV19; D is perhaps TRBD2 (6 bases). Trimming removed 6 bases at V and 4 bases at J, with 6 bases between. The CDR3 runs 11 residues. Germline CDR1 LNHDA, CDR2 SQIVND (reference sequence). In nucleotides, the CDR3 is TGTGCCAGTAGGCGGGGAGAGACCCAGTACTTC. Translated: CASRRGETQYF.

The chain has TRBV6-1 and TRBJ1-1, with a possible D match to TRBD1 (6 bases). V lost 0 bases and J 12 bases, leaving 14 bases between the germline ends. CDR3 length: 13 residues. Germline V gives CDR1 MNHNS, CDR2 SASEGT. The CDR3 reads CASSEAWQGTPFF. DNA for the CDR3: TGTGCCAGCAGTGAAGCGTGGCAGGGGACGCCTTTCTTT.

The CDR3 DNA follows: TGTGCCAGCAGCTTGGCGAGAGATTCACCCCTCCACTTT. Translated, it gives CASSLARDSPLHF. The rearrangement joins TRBV5-6 to TRBJ1-6; D is undetermined. The CDR3 loop spans 13 amino acids. V gave up 0 bases and J gave up 8 bases, with 6 bases separating them. Germline V gene data show CDR1 as SGHDT and CDR2 as YYEEEE.

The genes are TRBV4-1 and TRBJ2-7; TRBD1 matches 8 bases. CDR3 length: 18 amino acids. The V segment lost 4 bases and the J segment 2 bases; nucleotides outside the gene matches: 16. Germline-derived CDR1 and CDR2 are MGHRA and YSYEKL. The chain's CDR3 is CASSRTDLIGTGAYEQYF. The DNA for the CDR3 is TGCGCCAGCAGCCGCACAGACCTCATCGGGACAGGTGCCTACGAGCAGTACTTC.

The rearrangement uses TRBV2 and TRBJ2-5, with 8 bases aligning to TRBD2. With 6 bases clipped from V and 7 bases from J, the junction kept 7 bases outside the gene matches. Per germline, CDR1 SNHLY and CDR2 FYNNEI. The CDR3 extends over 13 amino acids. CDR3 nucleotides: TGTGCCAGCAGAGAGACTAGCGTCGGGACCCAGTACTTC. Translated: CASRETSVGTQYF.

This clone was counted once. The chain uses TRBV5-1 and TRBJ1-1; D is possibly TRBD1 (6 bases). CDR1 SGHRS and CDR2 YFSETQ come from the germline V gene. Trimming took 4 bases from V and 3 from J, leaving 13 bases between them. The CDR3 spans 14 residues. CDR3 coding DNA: TGCGCCAGCAGCCCGGGACAAAGCTACACTGAAGCTTTCTTT. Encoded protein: CASSPGQSYTEAFF.

As DNA, the CDR3 is TGTGCCAGCAGCCTTTCAGGGGGCGATCAGCCCCAGCATTTT. Translated: CASSLSGGDQPQHF. This chain joins TRBV7-6 and TRBJ1-5; the match to TRBD1 covers 8 bases. This CDR3 has 14 amino acids. Germline V gene data show CDR1 as SGHVS and CDR2 as FNYEAQ. After removal of 5 bases from V and 5 bases from J, the junction contained 5 bases not matched to a gene.

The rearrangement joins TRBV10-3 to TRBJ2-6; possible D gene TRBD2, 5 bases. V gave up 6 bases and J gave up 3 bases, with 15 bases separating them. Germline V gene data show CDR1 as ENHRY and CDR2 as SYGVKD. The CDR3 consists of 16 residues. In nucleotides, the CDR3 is TGTGCCATCAGGGCACATCCCGAGGGTGGGGCCAACGTCCTGACTTTC. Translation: CAIRAHPEGGANVLTF.

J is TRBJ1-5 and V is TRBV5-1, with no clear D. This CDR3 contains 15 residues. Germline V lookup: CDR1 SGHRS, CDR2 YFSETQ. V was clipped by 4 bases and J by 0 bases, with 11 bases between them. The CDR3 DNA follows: TGCGCCAGCAGCCGGGATGGGTTTAGCAATCAGCCCCAGCATTTT. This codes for CASSRDGFSNQPQHF.

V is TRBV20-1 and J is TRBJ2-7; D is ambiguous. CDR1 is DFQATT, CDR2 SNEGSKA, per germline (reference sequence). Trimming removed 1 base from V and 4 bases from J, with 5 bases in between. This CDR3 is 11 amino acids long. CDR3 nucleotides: TGCAGTGCTAGAGGCGATTACGAGCAGTACTTC. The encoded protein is CSARGDYEQYF.